Below, 20 T cell receptor beta chains from the same sample are listed, as sequenced in a study of beta chain features in type 1 diabetes. Study results and caveats: Across all four CD4+ subsets, people with type 1 diabetes showed modestly shorter TCRB CDR3s.

Their cognate antigens are unknown. TCRB transcripts that were expressed got sequenced, as all of the isolated RNA had been reverse transcribed. Sequenced by immunoSEQ multiplex PCR; TCRdb stores in-frame clones only, minus some. The table has 300,000 or so clones, 13% seen once. Sequenced material: naive CD4+ T cells from blood. The receptors were sampled from a woman aged 18-29 years with type 1 diabetes.

This clone was detected only a few times. This chain links TRBV28 with TRBJ2-7; D is perhaps TRBD2 (5 bases). CDR1 and CDR2 from the germline V gene are MDHEN and SYDVKM. Deletions cut 3 bases from V and 1 base from J, with 7 bases between. The CDR3 contains 13 residues. CDR3 nucleotides: TGTGCCAGCAGTTTTGGCGGGTCCTACGAGCAGTACTTC. It yields the protein CASSFGGSYEQYF. The variable domain in full, with the rest retrieved from reference TRBV28 and TRBJ2-7, is DVKVTQSSRYLVKRTGEKVFLECVQDMDHENMFWYRQDPGLGLRLIYFSYDVKMKEKGDIPEGYSVSREKKERFSLILESASTNQTSMYLCASSFGGSYEQYFGPGTRLTVT.

This clone was observed a few times. The DNA of the CDR3 is TGTGCCTGGAGGACTTCTTTTACCCTCACCGGGGAGCTGTTTTTT. Its protein product is CAWRTSFTLTGELFF. This chain links TRBV30 with TRBJ2-2, with D hard to call. Trimming removed 3 bases at V and 4 bases at J, with 15 bases between. There are 15 residues in the CDR3. Germline V gene data show CDR1 as GTSNPN and CDR2 as SVGIG (reference sequence).

This clone has only a few counts. This chain links TRBV6-6 with TRBJ2-3, with 7 bases lining up with TRBD2. There are 16 residues in the CDR3. Losses at the gene ends were 2 bases for V and 3 bases for J; bases not matched to a gene: 8. In germline, CDR1 is MNHNY, CDR2 SVGAGI (reference sequence). The CDR3 DNA reads as TGTGCCAGCAGTTACCGGCGGGAGACTCCGACAGATACGCAGTATTTT. Translation gives CASSYRRETPTDTQYF.

This clone has just a few counts. The V call is TRBV30, the J call TRBJ2-1; 8 positions agree with TRBD2. There are 13 residues in the CDR3. V shed 3 bases, J shed 9 bases, and the junction held 7 bases outside the gene matches. Germline V gives CDR1 GTSNPN, CDR2 SVGIG (reference sequence). The CDR3 DNA reads TGTGCCTGGAGATCGGGAGGGCTGGGTGAGCAGTTCTTC. Protein product: CAWRSGGLGEQFF.

This clone was seen a handful of times. The rearrangement joins TRBV11-2 to TRBJ2-3; D is unresolved. Germline V gene lookup returns CDR1 SGHAT and CDR2 FQNNGV. This CDR3 contains 14 residues. Trimming took 1 base from V and 1 from J, leaving 6 bases between them. CDR3 protein: CASSLGSRTDTQYF. CDR3 in DNA: TGTGCCAGCAGCTTAGGTAGTCGCACAGATACGCAGTATTTT.

The chain links TRBV7-8 to TRBJ2-4; TRBD2 aligns across 15 bases. This CDR3 has 16 residues. Losses at the gene ends were 5 bases for V and 9 bases for J; bases not matched to a gene: 8. Germline V gene data show CDR1 as SGHVS and CDR2 as FQNEAQ. In DNA form, the CDR3 reads TGTGCCAGCAGCCCGATAGGACTAGCGGGAGGGTCCATTCAGTACTTC. As protein: CASSPIGLAGGSIQYF.

Concerning this clone: This same CDR3 is encoded by further DNA sequences in the sample. The rearrangement uses TRBV30 and TRBJ2-1; a possible D gene is TRBD2 (6 bases). This CDR3 has 13 residues. The ends were cut back, 2 bases at V and 4 bases at J, with 9 bases in the middle. Germline values: CDR1 GTSNPN, CDR2 SVGIG (reference sequence). CDR3 DNA sequence: TGTGCCTGGAGTACGGGAGCGTACAATGAGCAGTTCTTC. As protein: CAWSTGAYNEQFF.

The chain has TRBV4-3 and TRBJ2-5; 9 bases map to TRBD2. With V trimmed by 0 bases and J by 4 bases, 6 bases remained unmatched. Germline V lookup: CDR1 LGHNA, CDR2 YSLEER. The length of the CDR3 is 16 residues. The DNA of the CDR3 is TGCGCCAGCAGCCAAGATAGAGGAGCGGGAGGAGAGACCCAGTACTTC. Encoded protein: CASSQDRGAGGETQYF.

This clone was seen a handful of times. This chain uses TRBV10-2 with TRBJ2-5; D is undetermined. CDR3 size: 13 residues. From germline, CDR1 is WSHSY and CDR2 SAAADI. The V end lost 0 bases, the J end lost 5 bases, and 7 bases lay between the germline ends. Here the CDR3 reads CASSESTRETQYF. The CDR3 DNA sequence: TGCGCCAGCAGTGAGTCGACTCGGGAGACCCAGTACTTC.

This clone was detected a few times. The rearrangement joins TRBV7-9 to TRBJ2-5, with TRBD1 matching over 8 bases. The CDR3 sequence is 16 residues long. Germline-derived CDR1 and CDR2 are SEHNR and FQNEAQ (reference sequence). J was trimmed by 3 bases and V by 3 bases; bases with no gene match: 9. The CDR3 reads CASSFLTGVRKETQYF. CDR3 coding DNA: TGTGCCAGCAGCTTTTTGACAGGGGTGAGGAAAGAGACCCAGTACTTC.

V is TRBV5-1 and J is TRBJ2-5; the D gene is possibly TRBD2 (6 bases). Trimming left V 0 bases short and J 3 bases short, with 12 bases between. The CDR3 consists of 15 residues. Germline lookup yields CDR1 SGHRS and CDR2 YFSETQ. The CDR3 spells CASSLGAGGEETQYF. CDR3 coding DNA: TGCGCCAGCAGCTTGGGGGCCGGGGGAGAAGAGACCCAGTACTTC. The variable domain in full, completed from reference TRBV5-1 and TRBJ2-5, reads KAGVTQTPRYLIKTRGQQVTLSCSPISGHRSVSWYQQTPGQGLQFLFEYFSETQRNKGNFPGRFSGRQFSNSRSEMNVSTLELGDSALYLCASSLGAGGEETQYFGPGTRLLVL.

The rearrangement uses TRBV9 and TRBJ2-5, with D possibly being TRBD2 (7 bases). Trimming shortened V by 0 bases and J by 4 bases, and 16 bases separated the two germline ends. The V gene's germline CDR1 is SGDLS and CDR2 YYNGEE. CDR3 length: 16 amino acids. The CDR3 reads CASSVVGAGAGETQYF. DNA of the CDR3: TGTGCCAGCAGCGTAGTTGGTGCGGGGGCCGGAGAGACCCAGTACTTC.

This clone came up a few times. V gene TRBV11-2 combines with J gene TRBJ2-2; D not certain. V was cut by 6 bases and J by 6 bases, with 8 bases left in between. The CDR3 length is 12 residues. The germline V gene encodes CDR1 SGHAT and CDR2 FQNNGV. This CDR3 is CASSREAGELFF. As DNA, the CDR3 is TGTGCCAGCAGTCGAGAGGCCGGGGAGCTGTTTTTT.

CDR3 protein: CAWSVISGTDTQYF. The CDR3 nucleotides are TGTGCCTGGAGTGTGATTAGCGGTACAGATACGCAGTATTTT. The chain combines TRBV30 with TRBJ2-3, with a tentative D call TRBD2 (6 bases). Deletions cut 0 bases from V and 3 bases from J, with 10 bases between. The CDR3 has 14 residues. CDR1 is GTSNPN, CDR2 SVGIG, per germline (reference sequence).

This clone turned up a few times. CDR3 DNA: TGTGCCAGCTTGGAAAGCGCGGGGAATGAGCAGTTCTTC. Its protein is CASLESAGNEQFF. The chain combines TRBV6-1 with TRBJ2-1; D possibly corresponds to TRBD2 (6 bases). CDR1 and CDR2 from the germline V gene are MNHNS and SASEGT. The V and J ends lost 8 bases and 7 bases respectively, with 15 bases between them. The CDR3 runs to 13 residues.

This clone was recorded a few times. The chain is built from TRBV5-4 and TRBJ2-3, with D perhaps matching TRBD1 (5 bases). Between the trimmed V and J ends, which lost 4 bases and 4 bases, there was a span of 19 bases. The length of the CDR3 is 16 residues. CDR1 and CDR2 from the germline V gene are SGHNT and YYREEE (reference sequence). The CDR3 bases are TGTGCCAGCAGCCAGGGTGGGATTCGTGGGGCAGATACGCAGTATTTT. Translation: CASSQGGIRGADTQYF.

The chain joins TRBV19 to TRBJ2-1; 7 positions match TRBD2. The junction had 11 bases not matched to a gene; V was cut back by 6 bases and J by 6 bases. The germline gives CDR1 LNHDA, CDR2 SQIVND (reference sequence). The CDR3 contains 15 residues. The DNA of the CDR3 is TGTGCCAGTAGCTATATGGGACTACAAGGCAATGAGCAGTTCTTC. Its translation is CASSYMGLQGNEQFF.

This clone has only a few counts. V and J are TRBV18 and TRBJ2-1; 12 bases are shared with TRBD2. V dropped 6 bases and J dropped 9; count of bases not matched to a gene: 9. CDR1 and CDR2 from the germline V gene are KGHSH and LQKENI. The CDR3 totals 15 residues. CDR3 protein: CASSPPSGRAGEQFF. CDR3 sequence (DNA): TGTGCCAGCTCGCCCCCTAGCGGGAGGGCCGGTGAGCAGTTCTTC.

A note on this clone: The sample holds other DNA sequences that translate to the same CDR3. This chain links TRBV29-1 with TRBJ1-1; D is uncertain. The V end lost 7 bases, the J end lost 1 base, and 10 bases lay between the germline ends. CDR3 length equals 12 residues. Germline V gene data show CDR1 as SQVTM and CDR2 as ANQGSEA. CDR3 protein: CSAGRGNTEAFF. The CDR3 DNA sequence: TGCAGCGCCGGGAGAGGGAACACTGAAGCTTTCTTT.

This chain uses TRBV4-1 with TRBJ1-2; possibly TRBD1 for D (5 bases). Germline CDR1 reads MGHRA; CDR2 reads YSYEKL. The CDR3 length is 15 residues. V lost 2 bases, J lost 4 bases, and 14 bases lay in between. The CDR3 reads CASSQPSSGFYGYTF. In nucleotides, the CDR3 is TGCGCCAGCAGCCAACCCTCCTCAGGGTTCTATGGCTACACCTTC.